These T cell receptor beta chains were read from a single sample in a study of beta chain features in type 1 diabetes. Only in-frame clones appear in the TCRdb table, and some are missing; sequencing was by immunoSEQ multiplex PCR. This sample has 300,000 to 400,000 clones, with 7.5% to 9% found just once. Sequencing was done on a sample of central memory CD4+ T cells from blood. These receptors all come from a woman in her late teens or twenties in good health. Both conserved end residues are part of each CDR3. Each record gives: D gene, J gene, clone size, V gene, CDR3 DNA, CDR3 protein. D genes are given only for firm matches. The size entry is marked missing in some rows and otherwise reads once, few, many or a size class.

d_gene: NA; j_gene: TRBJ2-3; abundance: NA; v_gene: TRBV7-3; CDR3nt: TGTGCCAGCAGCTTGGGCCCAGGCTCTAGCACAGATACGCAGTATTTT; CDR3aa: CASSLGPGSSTDTQYF
d_gene: NA; j_gene: TRBJ2-3; abundance: NA; v_gene: TRBV29-1; CDR3nt: TGCAGCGTTGCTCCCTTCGATAGCACAGATACGCAGTATTTT; CDR3aa: CSVAPFDSTDTQYF
d_gene: NA; j_gene: TRBJ2-1; abundance: NA; v_gene: TRBV11-2; CDR3nt: TGTGCCAGCAGCTTATGGCTCAATGGGGGGCAGTTCTTC; CDR3aa: CASSLWLNGGQFF
d_gene: NA; j_gene: TRBJ2-7; abundance: NA; v_gene: TRBV6-6; CDR3nt: TGTGCCAGCAGTTACCAGGTCCCTGGGGACGAGCAGTACTTC; CDR3aa: CASSYQVPGDEQYF
d_gene: NA; j_gene: TRBJ1-5; abundance: few; v_gene: TRBV11-2; CDR3nt: TGTGCCAGCAGCTGGTTAGGGGGTTTGAGTCAGCCCCAGCATTTT; CDR3aa: CASSWLGGLSQPQHF
d_gene: NA; j_gene: TRBJ1-1; abundance: many; v_gene: TRBV7-3; CDR3nt: TGTGCCAGCAGCTTGCAAAGGGGTAACACTGAAGCTTTCTTT; CDR3aa: CASSLQRGNTEAFF
d_gene: TRBD2; j_gene: TRBJ2-5; abundance: NA; v_gene: TRBV19; CDR3nt: TGTGCCAGATCGGGACTAGGGGGTGAAGAGACCCAGTACTTC; CDR3aa: CARSGLGGEETQYF
d_gene: TRBD2; j_gene: TRBJ2-7; abundance: few; v_gene: TRBV6-5; CDR3nt: TGTGCCAGCAGTTTTTTTAGACTAGCGAACGAGCAGTACTTC; CDR3aa: CASSFFRLANEQYF
d_gene: TRBD1; j_gene: TRBJ2-2; abundance: NA; v_gene: TRBV29-1; CDR3nt: TGCAGCGCCCAATTCCGGACAGGTTCTAACACCGGGGAGCTGTTTTTT; CDR3aa: CSAQFRTGSNTGELFF
d_gene: TRBD1; j_gene: TRBJ2-3; abundance: few; v_gene: TRBV5-1; CDR3nt: TGCGCCAGCAGCTCCGACAGGGGGAAAGATACGCAGTATTTT; CDR3aa: CASSSDRGKDTQYF
d_gene: NA; j_gene: TRBJ2-2; abundance: many; v_gene: TRBV9; CDR3nt: TGTGCCAGCAGCCCCCGGGGCACCGGGGAGCTGTTTTTT; CDR3aa: CASSPRGTGELFF
d_gene: NA; j_gene: TRBJ2-5; abundance: few; v_gene: TRBV7-2; CDR3nt: TGTGCCAGCAGCTTAGTTGGTACGAAGACCCAGTACTTC; CDR3aa: CASSLVGTKTQYF
d_gene: TRBD1; j_gene: TRBJ2-7; abundance: many; v_gene: TRBV7-9; CDR3nt: TGTGCCAGCAGCTTATCCTTGACAGGGGACGAGCAGTACTTC; CDR3aa: CASSLSLTGDEQYF
d_gene: TRBD1; j_gene: TRBJ1-5; abundance: NA; v_gene: TRBV6-1; CDR3nt: TGTGCCAGCTCCCTGGACAGGTTCAATCAGCCCCAGCATTTT; CDR3aa: CASSLDRFNQPQHF
d_gene: NA; j_gene: TRBJ2-3; abundance: few; v_gene: TRBV21-1; CDR3nt: TGTGCCAGAAATAGCGGGACTAGCACAGATACGCAGTATTTT; CDR3aa: CARNSGTSTDTQYF
d_gene: NA; j_gene: TRBJ1-5; abundance: few; v_gene: TRBV10-3; CDR3nt: TGTGCCATCAGTGAGGCGGGGACCGACAATCAGCCCCAGCATTTT; CDR3aa: CAISEAGTDNQPQHF
d_gene: NA; j_gene: TRBJ1-4; abundance: few; v_gene: TRBV28; CDR3nt: TGTGCCAGCAGTAACCCCGGGGGCGAAAAACTGTTTTTT; CDR3aa: CASSNPGGEKLFF
d_gene: NA; j_gene: TRBJ2-3; abundance: few; v_gene: TRBV28; CDR3nt: TGTGCCAGCAGTAAATTAGGTCCAGATACGCAGTATTTT; CDR3aa: CASSKLGPDTQYF
d_gene: TRBD1; j_gene: TRBJ2-7; abundance: NA; v_gene: TRBV10-3; CDR3nt: TGTGCCATCAGTGAGGGACAGGGCTCCTACGAGCAGTACTTC; CDR3aa: CAISEGQGSYEQYF
d_gene: NA; j_gene: TRBJ2-5; abundance: few; v_gene: TRBV5-6; CDR3nt: TGTGCCAGCAGCTTCGGGGGCCAAGAGACCCAGTACTTC; CDR3aa: CASSFGGQETQYF
d_gene: NA; j_gene: TRBJ2-5; abundance: NA; v_gene: TRBV9; CDR3nt: TGTGCCAGCAGTCCAACATGGGGGCGGGAGACCCAGTACTTC; CDR3aa: CASSPTWGRETQYF
d_gene: TRBD1; j_gene: TRBJ2-5; abundance: NA; v_gene: TRBV5-4; CDR3nt: TGTGCCAGCAGCTCACAGGGGGACGAGACCCAGTACTTC; CDR3aa: CASSSQGDETQYF